This T cell receptor (beta chain) was obtained from a study of blood T cell repertoires in COVID-19. Study information: Whether acute or convalescent, the COVID-19 samples came from the United States, Italy and Spain.

Produced via immunoSEQ multiplex PCR; TCRdb's table is partial and in-frame only. This sample carries about 88,000 clones, roughly nine tenths of them seen once, and the ten largest clones take less than 2%. CDR3 size: 14 residues. Trimming cost V 7 bases and J 2 bases; bases outside gene matches: 4. Germline-derived CDR1 and CDR2 are MNHEY and SVGEGT. Sequenced material: peripheral blood. This chain uses TRBV6-2 or TRBV6-3 with TRBJ1-4; 7 nucleotides line up with TRBD1. The receptor was isolated from a man aged 55 to 70 with acute or convalescent COVID-19. The CDR3 is CASTPTGTNEKLFF. The CDR3 region has the DNA TGTGCCAGCACCCCGACAGGGACTAATGAAAAACTGTTTTTT.